The clone carrying this T cell receptor beta chain was seen only a few times. Its antigen is still unknown. Germline V gives CDR1 DFQATT, CDR2 SNEGSKA (reference sequence). The length of the CDR3 is 12 residues. The junction had 2 bases not matched to a gene; V was cut back by 7 bases and J by 0 bases. This sample is part of a study of T cells after yellow fever vaccination. Study observations and caveats: Post-booster repertoires again held most primary-vaccination clones (roughly 95% CD4, 88% CD8).

From the 5' RACE reads, TCRdb called clonotypes with MiXCR, one entry per CDR3 protein. The data show 550,000 to 750,000 distinct CDR3 sequences, roughly 12% seen once. This sample comprised PBMCs, obtained on the day of the yellow fever booster vaccination. The gene calls are TRBV20-1 and TRBJ2-5, with 7 bases fitting TRBD2. The sequence derives from a man in his thirties or forties who received the YFV17D yellow fever vaccine. DNA of the CDR3: TGCAGTGGTAGCGGGTACCAAGAGACCCAGTACTTC. Its protein is CSGSGYQETQYF.